The clone carrying this T cell receptor (beta chain) was counted many times. The record originates from a study of neurological immune-mediated disorders. MiXCR, applied by TCRdb to the 5' RACE reads, yields one record per CDR3 protein. This repertoire shows about 26,000 distinct CDR3 sequences, around 3.4% found once; its top ten account for 7% to 8%. Per germline, CDR1 LGHNA and CDR2 YNFKEQ. V shed 0 bases and J 14 bases; nucleotides not matched to a gene: 25. The CDR3 covers 19 residues. The TCR comes from a woman under 40 with multiple sclerosis. Sequenced: PBMCs. The chain is built from TRBV4-2 and TRBJ2-3; TRBD2 matches at 8 bases. Here the CDR3 reads CASSQDVWTSTHQFLPGYF. The CDR3 DNA is TGTGCCAGCAGCCAAGATGTTTGGACTAGCACGCACCAATTTTTACCAGGGTATTTT.